The source of this T cell receptor (beta chain) is a study of blood T cells in healthy people across ages. CDR1 and CDR2 (germline): DFQATT, SNEGSKA (reference sequence). Trimming removed 5 bases from V and 8 bases from J, with 17 bases in between. The CDR3 loop spans 13 amino acids. Primed by a sample-barcoded 5' primer and a J-beta primer mix, a second PCR proceeded for about 6 to 11 cycles. Each cDNA molecule received a tag from a template-switch adaptor that had 12 random nucleotides. TCRdb ran MiXCR on the 5' RACE reads and lists one entry per CDR3 protein. The data contain around 940,000 distinct CDR3 sequences, 51% of them singletons. A minimum of 6.5 million PBMCs was isolated per sample. Only a few counts were recorded for this clonotype.

The sample consisted of blood. The TCR comes from a woman in her fifties or sixties in good health. The rearrangement joins TRBV20-1 to TRBJ2-3; tentatively, D is TRBD1 (6 bases). The chain's CDR3 is CSAVLGASRTQYF. DNA for the CDR3: TGCAGTGCTGTCCTGGGGGCGAGCCGTACGCAGTATTTT.